This T cell receptor (beta chain) derives from a study of T-cell reconstitution after alpha-beta-depleted transplantation in children. It was with unique molecular identifiers that the TCRbeta library was prepared. TCRdb re-analysed the PCR reads in MiXCR, keeping a single row per CDR3 protein. Of hundreds of thousands of distinct CDR3 sequences in the sample, approximately 8% were seen once. The CDR3 spans 17 residues. J was trimmed by 5 bases and V by 3 bases; bases with no gene match: 14. CDR1 is DFQATT, CDR2 SNEGSKA, per germline (reference sequence). This clonotype was recorded many times. The antigen is unknown. The study's findings and limits: Reported findings indicate that, about two months after transplant, alpha-beta T cells came from several hundred expanded clones, which were derived from non-depleted graft cells.

This TCR was sampled from a male patient under 18 who had a stem cell transplant for acute lymphoblastic leukemia, so the T cells may come from the graft donor. This chain joins TRBV20-1 and TRBJ2-3; 10 positions agree with TRBD2. The input for sequencing was PBMCs, mostly from graft donor cells, taken 180 days after TCRalphabeta/CD19-depleted stem cell transplant. The CDR3 DNA reads as TGCAGTGCTAGTCCACTAGCGGGAATGCAGGATTTAGATACGCAGTATTTT. As protein: CSASPLAGMQDLDTQYF.